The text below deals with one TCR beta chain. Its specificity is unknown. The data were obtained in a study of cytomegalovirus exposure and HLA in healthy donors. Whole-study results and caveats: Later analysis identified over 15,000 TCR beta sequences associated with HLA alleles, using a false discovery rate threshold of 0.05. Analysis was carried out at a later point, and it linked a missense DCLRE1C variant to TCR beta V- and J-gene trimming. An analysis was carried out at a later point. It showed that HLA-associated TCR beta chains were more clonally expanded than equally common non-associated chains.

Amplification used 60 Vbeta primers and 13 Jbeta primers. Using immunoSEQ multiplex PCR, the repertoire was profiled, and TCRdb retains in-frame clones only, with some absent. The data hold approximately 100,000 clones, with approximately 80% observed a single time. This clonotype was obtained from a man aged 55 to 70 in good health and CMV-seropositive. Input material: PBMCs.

CDR3 residues: CASSLGGQGPYQPQHF. The CDR3 DNA reads TGTGCCAGCAGCTTGGGGGGACAGGGCCCATATCAGCCCCAGCATTTT. The chain employs TRBV5-4 and TRBJ1-5; 9 bases are a match to TRBD1. CDR1 SGHNT and CDR2 YYREEE come from the germline V gene (reference sequence). V gave up 0 bases and J gave up 5 bases; unmatched junction bases: 6. The length of the CDR3 is 16 residues.